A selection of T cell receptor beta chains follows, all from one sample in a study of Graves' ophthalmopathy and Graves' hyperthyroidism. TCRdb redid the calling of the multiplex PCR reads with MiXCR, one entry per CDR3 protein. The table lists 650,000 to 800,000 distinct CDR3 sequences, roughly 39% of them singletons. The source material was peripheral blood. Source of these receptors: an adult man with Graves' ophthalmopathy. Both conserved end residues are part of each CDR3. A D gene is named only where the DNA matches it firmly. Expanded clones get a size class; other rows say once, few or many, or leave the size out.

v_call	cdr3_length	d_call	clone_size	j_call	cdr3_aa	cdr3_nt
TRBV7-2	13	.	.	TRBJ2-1	CASSSGNGNEQFF	TGTGCCAGCAGCTCCGGGAATGGGAATGAGCAGTTCTTC
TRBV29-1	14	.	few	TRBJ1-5	CSVGKSGGGETQHF	TGCAGCGTTGGTAAATCCGGGGGTGGTGAGACCCAGCATTTT
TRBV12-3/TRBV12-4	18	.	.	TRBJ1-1	CASFSLGADHPRNTEAFF	TGTGCCAGCTTCTCCCTTGGGGCGGATCACCCTCGAAACACTGAAGCTTTCTTT
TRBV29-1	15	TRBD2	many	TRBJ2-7	CSVELLAGEMGEQYF	TGCAGCGTTGAATTACTAGCGGGAGAAATGGGCGAGCAGTACTTC
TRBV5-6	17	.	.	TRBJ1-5	CASRLGPGQGRNQPQHF	TGTGCCAGCAGACTCGGCCCGGGTCAGGGGAGGAATCAGCCCCAGCATTTT
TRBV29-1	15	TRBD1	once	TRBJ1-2	CSASPPGQGSGGYTF	TGCAGCGCCTCCCCCCCGGGACAGGGAAGCGGTGGCTACACCTTC
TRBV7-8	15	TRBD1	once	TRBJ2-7	CASSSQTGLGYEQYF	TGTGCCAGCAGCTCCCAGACAGGGTTAGGCTACGAGCAGTACTTC
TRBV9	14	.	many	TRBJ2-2	CASSDSGTAGELFF	TGTGCCAGCAGCGATTCGGGAACCGCCGGGGAGCTGTTTTTT
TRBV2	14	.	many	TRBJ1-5	CASKWDTDTVIQHF	TGTGCCAGCAAATGGGACACGGACACCGTCATCCAGCATTTT
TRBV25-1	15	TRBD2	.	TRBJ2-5	CASSVLSGDQETQYF	TGTGCCAGCAGTGTCCTTAGCGGGGACCAAGAGACCCAGTACTTC
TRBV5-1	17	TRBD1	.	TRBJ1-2	CASSGMGQPSLNYGYTF	TGCGCCAGCAGCGGAATGGGACAGCCCTCACTTAACTATGGCTACACCTTC
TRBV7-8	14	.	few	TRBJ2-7	CASSRDINSYEQYF	TGTGCCAGCAGTAGGGACATTAACTCCTACGAGCAGTACTTC
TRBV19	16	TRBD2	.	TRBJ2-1	CASSLRTSGGYNEQFF	TGTGCCAGTAGTCTCAGGACTAGCGGGGGGTACAATGAGCAGTTCTTC
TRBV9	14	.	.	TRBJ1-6	CASSGGGENSPLHF	TGTGCCAGCAGCGGGGGGGGGGAAAATTCACCCCTCCACTTT
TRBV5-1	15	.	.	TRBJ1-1	CASTPFWGPNTEAFF	TGCGCCAGCACCCCCTTTTGGGGCCCGAACACTGAAGCTTTCTTT
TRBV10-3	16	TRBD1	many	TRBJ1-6	CASRPTLDRGHSPLHF	TGTGCCAGCAGACCAACCCTGGACAGGGGGCATTCACCCCTCCACTTT
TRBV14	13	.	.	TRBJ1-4	CASSREQNEKLFF	TGTGCCAGCAGCCGGGAGCAGAATGAAAAACTGTTTTTT
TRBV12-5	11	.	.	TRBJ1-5	CASGGVQPQHF	TGTGCTAGTGGAGGGGTTCAGCCCCAGCATTTT
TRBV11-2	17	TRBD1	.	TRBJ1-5	CASSLGAGTGSGQPQHF	TGTGCCAGCAGCTTAGGCGCCGGGACAGGGTCCGGTCAGCCCCAGCATTTT
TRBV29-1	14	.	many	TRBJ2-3	CSVDTRERTDTQYF	TGCAGCGTTGATACCCGGGAGCGCACAGATACGCAGTATTTT
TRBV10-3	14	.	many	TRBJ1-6	CASSELWGNSPLHF	TGTGCCAGCAGTGAATTATGGGGCAATTCACCCCTCCACTTT
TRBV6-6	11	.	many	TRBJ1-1	CASSHYTEAFF	TGTGCCAGCAGCCATTACACTGAAGCTTTCTTT
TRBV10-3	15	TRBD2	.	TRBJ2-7	CASSGGTSGYYEQYF	TGTGCCAGCAGTGGTGGGACTAGCGGTTACTACGAGCAGTACTTC
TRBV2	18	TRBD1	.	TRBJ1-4	CASSGFSDRGIVNEKLFF	TGTGCCAGCAGTGGGTTCTCGGACAGGGGAATCGTTAATGAAAAACTGTTTTTT
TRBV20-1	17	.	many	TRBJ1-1	CSARAKGRALLNTEAFF	TGCAGTGCTAGAGCCAAGGGCAGGGCCCTACTGAACACTGAAGCTTTCTTT
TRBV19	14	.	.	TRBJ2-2	CASSHREHTGELFF	TGTGCCAGCAGCCACAGGGAGCACACCGGGGAGCTGTTTTTT
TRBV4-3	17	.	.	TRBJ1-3	CASSQVGPGGGGNTIYF	TGCGCCAGCAGCCAAGTTGGCCCTGGGGGCGGTGGAAACACCATATATTTT
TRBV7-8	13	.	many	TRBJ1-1	CASSEIGRSEAFF	TGTGCCAGCAGCGAGATAGGACGATCTGAAGCTTTCTTT
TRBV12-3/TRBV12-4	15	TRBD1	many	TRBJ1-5	CASSRRQGGGQPQHF	TGTGCCAGCAGCCGCCGACAGGGCGGAGGTCAGCCCCAGCATTTT
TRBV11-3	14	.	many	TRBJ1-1	CASSLEQLNTEAFF	TGTGCCAGCAGCTTAGAACAGCTGAACACTGAAGCTTTCTTT
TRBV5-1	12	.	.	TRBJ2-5	CASSPNGETQYF	TGCGCCAGCAGTCCTAATGGGGAGACCCAGTACTTC
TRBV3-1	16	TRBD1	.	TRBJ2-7	CASSQDPGQGIQEQYF	TGTGCCAGCAGCCAAGACCCGGGACAGGGCATCCAGGAGCAGTACTTC
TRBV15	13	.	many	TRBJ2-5	CATSNRQIETQYF	TGTGCCACCAGCAATAGACAGATTGAGACCCAGTACTTC
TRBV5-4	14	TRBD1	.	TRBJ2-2	CASSLSQGAGELFF	TGTGCCAGCAGTTTATCACAGGGGGCCGGGGAGCTGTTTTTT
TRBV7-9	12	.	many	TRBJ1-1	CASSLERREAFF	TGTGCCAGCAGCTTAGAACGGCGTGAAGCTTTCTTT
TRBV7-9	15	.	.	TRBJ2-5	CASSLVLVYQETQHF	TGTGCCAGCAGCCTAGTTCTAGTCTATCAAGAGACCCAGCACTTC
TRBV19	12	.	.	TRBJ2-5	CASSDNSGTQYF	TGTGCCAGTAGTGACAACTCCGGGACCCAGTACTTC
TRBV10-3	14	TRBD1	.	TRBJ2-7	CAITQGARDYEQYF	TGTGCCATCACCCAGGGGGCGCGGGACTACGAGCAGTACTTC
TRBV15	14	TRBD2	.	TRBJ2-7	CATEGTSGSYEQYF	TGTGCCACCGAGGGGACTAGCGGGTCATACGAGCAGTACTTC